This entry features one T cell receptor beta chain sequence. V dropped 6 bases and J dropped 0 bases, with 12 bases sitting between them. This CDR3 is 14 amino acids long. From germline, CDR1 is DFQATT and CDR2 SNEGSKA (reference sequence). This sample was taken from a study of CD8 T cells in ankylosing spondylitis. A single record per CDR3 protein comes from TCRdb applying MiXCR to the 5' RACE reads. The sample includes about 220,000 distinct CDR3 sequences, about a quarter of them seen just once. This chain links TRBV20-1 with TRBJ2-1, with unresolved D. The sample taken for sequencing was blood, either unsorted or a sorted T cell fraction (not recorded which). This receptor was taken from a male donor with ankylosing spondylitis or in good health (not recorded which). CDR3 sequence reads: CSAQTPRSYNEQFF. The CDR3 DNA is TGCAGTGCACAGACCCCCCGCTCCTACAATGAGCAGTTCTTC.